The 25 T cell receptor beta chains below all came from one sample that was sequenced in a study of CD8 T cells in Susac syndrome. RNA in amounts of about 0.5 to 1 ug was reverse transcribed with random hexamers. TCRdb re-called the immunoSEQ multiplex PCR reads with MiXCR, one entry per CDR3 protein. The data show some 170,000 distinct CDR3 sequences, about 95% seen once. Material for sequencing was CD4+ T cells from PBMCs. Receptors were obtained from a human donor in good health.

This clonotype was detected only a few times. V is TRBV27 and J is TRBJ2-7, with 8 nucleotides matching TRBD2. There are 13 residues in the CDR3. Unmatched junction bases numbered 2, after V lost 3 bases and J lost 4 bases. Germline V gene sequence: CDR1 MNHEY, CDR2 SMNVEV (reference sequence). CDR3 sequence reads: CASSFGRGYEQYF. In DNA form, the CDR3 reads TGTGCCAGCAGTTTCGGGAGGGGTTACGAGCAGTACTTC.

CDR3 residues: CASSFSLYEQYF. Written as DNA, the CDR3 is TGTGCCAGCAGTTTTAGCCTCTACGAGCAGTACTTC. The chain combines TRBV12-3 or TRBV12-4 with TRBJ2-7; D is undetermined. Trimming removed 3 bases at V and 3 bases at J, with 6 bases between. This CDR3 is 12 amino acids long.

V is TRBV20-1 and J is TRBJ2-1; D not certain. Trimming stripped 0 bases from V and 8 bases from J, with 8 bases between. Per the germline V gene, CDR1 is DFQATT and CDR2 is SNEGSKA (reference sequence). The CDR3 is 12 residues long. The CDR3 here is CSARDRSDEQFF. For the CDR3, the DNA is TGCAGTGCTAGAGATCGGAGCGATGAGCAGTTCTTC.

The rearrangement links TRBV30 to TRBJ2-7; 12 positions match TRBD2. V was pared by 3 bases and J by 6 bases, with 9 bases of the junction left unmatched. Germline V CDR1 and CDR2: GTSNPN, SVGIG (reference sequence). This CDR3 has 15 amino acids. The CDR3 loop reads CAWSLRLAGVAEQYF. CDR3 bases: TGTGCCTGGAGCCTAAGACTAGCGGGAGTTGCCGAGCAGTACTTC.

This clonotype was observed a single time. The chain employs TRBV7-2 and TRBJ2-7; perhaps TRBD1 as D (6 bases). This CDR3 is 15 amino acids long. Trimming pared 0 bases from V and 3 bases from J, leaving 12 bases between. Germline CDR1 and CDR2: SGHTA and FQGNSA. The CDR3 sequence: CASSLAGSGVYEQYF. Here the CDR3 DNA reads TGTGCCAGCAGCTTAGCGGGCTCAGGGGTCTACGAGCAGTACTTC.

The V call is TRBV7-6, the J call TRBJ2-6; no firm D call. This CDR3 spans 15 amino acids. The V end was cut by 2 bases, the J end by 2 bases, with 7 bases between. Germline V gives CDR1 SGHVS, CDR2 FNYEAQ. The CDR3 nucleotides read TGTGCCAGCAGCTTATCAGAGGCTGGGGCCAACGTCCTGACTTTC. The encoded protein is CASSLSEAGANVLTF.

This rearrangement joins TRBV7-9 to TRBJ2-1, with 7 bases aligning to TRBD2. This CDR3 comprises 16 residues. CDR1 SEHNR and CDR2 FQNEAQ come from the germline V gene (reference sequence). The trim removed 3 bases at V and 5 bases at J, leaving 10 bases unmatched. CDR3 residues: CASSFRTSSTHNEQFF. Written as DNA, the CDR3 is TGTGCCAGCAGCTTCCGGACTAGTTCGACACACAATGAGCAGTTCTTC.

The chain combines TRBV20-1 with TRBJ2-1; D is uncertain. Germline V CDR1 and CDR2: DFQATT, SNEGSKA (reference sequence). V lost 0 bases, J lost 0 bases, and 15 bases lay in between. The CDR3 spans 17 residues. CDR3 region: CSARDSIIRSSYNEQFF. For the CDR3, the DNA is TGCAGTGCTAGAGATTCTATCATTCGGAGCTCCTACAATGAGCAGTTCTTC.

This chain joins TRBV30 and TRBJ1-2, with 12 bases that match TRBD1. From germline, CDR1 is GTSNPN and CDR2 SVGIG (reference sequence). Trimming at V came to 4 bases and at J to 8 bases, leaving 5 bases not matched to a gene. The CDR3 runs 13 residues. The chain's CDR3 is CAWIRDRGQGYTF. The CDR3, as DNA: TGTGCCTGGATACGGGACAGGGGGCAAGGCTACACCTTC.

This chain joins TRBV28 and TRBJ1-2; D is unclear. Trimming pared 5 bases from V and 3 bases from J, leaving 10 bases between. CDR3 length equals 13 residues. Germline assignment: CDR1 MDHEN and CDR2 SYDVKM. CDR3 sequence (DNA): TGTGCCAGCAGTCCACAAAGTGACTATGGCTACACCTTC. The encoded protein is CASSPQSDYGYTF.

The J gene is TRBJ2-1, the V gene TRBV29-1; TRBD1 aligns across 8 bases. CDR3 size: 13 residues. V trimming: 3 bases; J trimming: 4 bases; junction bases outside the gene matches: 2. Germline V gene lookup returns CDR1 SQVTM and CDR2 ANQGSEA. The CDR3 loop reads CSVDRGPYNEQFF. DNA of the CDR3: TGCAGCGTTGACAGGGGGCCATACAATGAGCAGTTCTTC.

A few counts support this clonotype. V gene TRBV29-1 combines with J gene TRBJ1-1; D gene unclear. V was trimmed by 7 bases and J by 4 bases, leaving 10 bases between them. This CDR3 comprises 11 residues. Germline V lookup: CDR1 SQVTM, CDR2 ANQGSEA. CDR3 protein: CSGEDGTEAFF. In DNA, the CDR3 is TGCAGCGGGGAGGACGGCACTGAAGCTTTCTTT.

This clonotype has just one count. The V gene is TRBV29-1, the J gene TRBJ1-2, with 9 bases matching TRBD1. Trimming at V came to 5 bases and at J to 6 bases, leaving 13 bases not matched to a gene. Germline CDR1 SQVTM, CDR2 ANQGSEA. CDR3 size: 15 residues. CDR3: CSVLKSRTGVHGYTF. The CDR3, as DNA: TGCAGCGTTCTTAAGTCCAGGACAGGGGTTCATGGCTACACCTTC.

The J gene is TRBJ2-3, the V gene TRBV2; D tentatively fits TRBD1 or TRBD2 (5 bases each). The V end was cut by 6 bases, the J end by 6 bases, with 16 bases between. This CDR3 comprises 14 residues. Germline CDR1 and CDR2: SNHLY and FYNNEI. The CDR3 loop reads CASRAGMRVDTQYF. Written as DNA, the CDR3 is TGTGCCAGCAGGGCAGGGATGAGGGTGGATACGCAGTATTTT.

The chain has TRBV28 and TRBJ1-4; a possible D gene is TRBD1 (6 bases). The germline gives CDR1 MDHEN, CDR2 SYDVKM. V was cut by 8 bases and J by 5 bases, with 18 bases left in between. The CDR3 length is 15 residues. CDR3 DNA sequence: TGTGCCAGCCTCCTACAGGGTGGGCCAAATGAAAAACTGTTTTTT. The encoded protein is CASLLQGGPNEKLFF.

The chain recombines TRBV11-2 with TRBJ2-5; TRBD2 agrees at 7 bases. Germline trimming cut 1 base from V and 5 bases from J; bases unmatched to any gene: 13. Germline loops: CDR1 SGHAT, CDR2 FQNNGV. The CDR3 is 17 amino acids. CDR3 protein: CASSLGWREGRVETQYF. The CDR3 DNA reads TGTGCCAGCAGCTTAGGGTGGAGGGAGGGCCGAGTGGAGACCCAGTACTTC.

The chain employs TRBV4-2 and TRBJ1-2, with D tentatively TRBD1 (5 bases). The V and J ends lost 4 bases and 5 bases respectively, with 20 bases between them. Germline CDR1 LGHNA, CDR2 YNFKEQ. The CDR3 consists of 16 residues. CDR3 region: CASSPEGYSGQYGYTF. CDR3 sequence (DNA): TGTGCCAGCAGCCCCGAAGGGTACTCAGGGCAATATGGCTACACCTTC.

This chain uses TRBV12-3 or TRBV12-4 with TRBJ2-7, with a possible D match to TRBD2 (6 bases). The CDR3 consists of 14 residues. V was trimmed by 3 bases and J by 4 bases, leaving 13 bases between them. The CDR3 DNA reads TGTGCCAGCAGTTTTACCGGGAGAACTTACGAGCAGTACTTC. This encodes CASSFTGRTYEQYF.

This clonotype turned up a few times. The chain has TRBV3-1 and TRBJ2-1; no clear D. The germline CDR1 and CDR2 sequences are LGHDT and YNNKEL (reference sequence). Trimming took off 4 bases at V and 10 bases at J, with 11 bases between the two ends. The CDR3 has 12 residues. In DNA, the CDR3 is TGTGCCAGCAGCCCTTTGGGTGGGGAGCAGTTCTTC. Protein sequence: CASSPLGGEQFF.

The gene calls are TRBV15 and TRBJ2-7; the D is unclear. Germline assignment: CDR1 LNHNV and CDR2 YYDKDF (reference sequence). V was cut by 5 bases and J by 6 bases, with 8 bases left in between. The length of the CDR3 is 11 residues. The CDR3 region has the DNA TGTGCCACCAGCCAATATACCGAGCAGTACTTC. It codes for CATSQYTEQYF.

The chain employs TRBV2 and TRBJ1-2; TRBD1 matches at 10 bases. The J segment lost 6 bases and the V segment lost 6 bases, leaving 7 bases of the junction unmatched. The CDR3 loop spans 14 amino acids. Germline loops: CDR1 SNHLY, CDR2 FYNNEI. The CDR3, as DNA: TGTGCCAGCAGCCCCGGGACAGGGGTTCATGGCTACACCTTC. This codes for CASSPGTGVHGYTF.

This chain links TRBV18 with TRBJ2-1; D is unresolved. Germline values: CDR1 KGHSH, CDR2 LQKENI. This CDR3 region has 13 residues. V dropped 4 bases and J dropped 5 bases, with 9 bases sitting between them. CDR3 sequence (DNA): TGTGCCAGCTCACTCACGGAAGACAATGAGCAGTTCTTC. Its translation is CASSLTEDNEQFF.

The genes are TRBV11-3 and TRBJ2-1; the D is unclear. Germline V CDR1 and CDR2: SGHNT, YENEEA. Trimming took off 1 base at V and 0 bases at J, with 7 bases between the two ends. CDR3 length: 15 residues. CDR3 residues: CASSLGSYSYNEQFF. The CDR3 region has the DNA TGTGCCAGCAGCTTAGGGAGCTACTCCTACAATGAGCAGTTCTTC.

The chain links TRBV20-1 to TRBJ2-3; 9 bases are a match to TRBD2. The CDR3 is 16 residues long. CDR1 DFQATT and CDR2 SNEGSKA come from the germline V gene (reference sequence). The junction had 9 bases not matched to a gene; V was cut back by 1 base and J by 4 bases. Here the CDR3 reads CSARGVIAGAADTQYF. Written as DNA, the CDR3 is TGCAGTGCTAGAGGTGTCATAGCGGGAGCTGCAGATACGCAGTATTTT.

The DNA of the CDR3 is TGTGCCAGCAGCAGGTACAGGGATTCGAGCTCTGGGGCCAACGTCCTGACTTTC. Translating gives CASSRYRDSSSGANVLTF. This chain joins TRBV3-1 and TRBJ2-6; D may be TRBD1 (6 bases). Trimming removed 5 bases from V and 0 bases from J, with 17 bases in between. The length of the CDR3 is 18 residues. Per the germline V gene, CDR1 is LGHDT and CDR2 is YNNKEL (reference sequence).